Shown below are 21 T cell receptor beta chains from a single sample sequenced in a study of blood T cell repertoires in COVID-19. The data were produced by immunoSEQ multiplex PCR, yet TCRdb's version contains in-frame clones alone and is incomplete. The table lists some 410,000 clones, around nine tenths of them singletons. Sequencing input: PBMCs or T cells enriched from blood (not recorded which). Source of these receptors: a woman younger than 45 with acute COVID-19.

The V and J genes are TRBV7-2 and TRBJ2-1; the match to TRBD2 covers 8 bases. This CDR3 is built from 14 residues. Germline CDR1 SGHTA, CDR2 FQGNSA. The J segment lost 11 bases and the V segment lost 4 bases, leaving 10 bases of the junction unmatched. CDR3 sequence: CASSSTSGYVQQFF. The DNA for the CDR3 is TGTGCCAGCAGCTCTACTAGCGGCTATGTCCAGCAGTTCTTC.

As to this clone: The same CDR3 arises from other DNA sequences in this sample as well. DNA for the CDR3: TGTGCCAGCAGCTTAGTCTCCGGGGGGGCCTACGAGCAGTACTTC. As protein: CASSLVSGGAYEQYF. This chain uses TRBV7-2 with TRBJ2-7, with 8 bases identical to TRBD2. J was trimmed by 2 bases and V by 1 base; bases with no gene match: 4. The CDR3 extends over 15 amino acids. The V gene's germline CDR1 is SGHTA and CDR2 FQGNSA.

The V gene is TRBV7-8, the J gene TRBJ2-7; the D gene is possibly TRBD2 (5 bases). The CDR3 extends over 12 amino acids. V was shortened by 4 bases and J by 6 bases, with 10 bases between the two germline ends. Germline CDR1 and CDR2: SGHVS and FQNEAQ. DNA for the CDR3: TGTGCCAGCAGCTCTCCGGACTCCGAGCAGTACTTC. This codes for CASSSPDSEQYF.

This sequence joins TRBV10-2 and TRBJ1-2; D is unclear. This CDR3 contains 13 residues. CDR1 is WSHSY, CDR2 SAAADI, per germline. With 3 bases removed from V and 4 bases from J, the gap between germline ends came to 9 bases. The CDR3 coding sequence is TGCGCCAGCAGTGAAAACAAATTCTATGGCTACACCTTC. Its protein product is CASSENKFYGYTF.

This chain connects TRBV10-2 to TRBJ1-1; D remains ambiguous. The CDR3 has 16 residues. V was shortened by 1 base and J by 5 bases, with 17 bases between the two germline ends. Germline CDR1 WSHSY, CDR2 SAAADI. The CDR3 here is CASSEFRETGRTEAFF. The CDR3 DNA is TGCGCCAGCAGTGAGTTTCGGGAAACCGGGAGAACTGAAGCTTTCTTT.

This chain uses TRBV10-1 with TRBJ2-7; D might be TRBD2 (5 bases). CDR3 length equals 13 residues. The ends were cut back, 2 bases at V and 4 bases at J, with 9 bases in the middle. Germline V lookup: CDR1 WNHNN, CDR2 SYGVQD (reference sequence). The CDR3 here is CASSEGLTYEQYF. The CDR3 DNA sequence: TGCGCCAGCAGTGAGGGACTCACGTACGAGCAGTACTTC.

The V and J genes are TRBV7-2 and TRBJ2-7; TRBD2 matches at 13 bases. The CDR3 length is 17 residues. Germline V gene sequence: CDR1 SGHTA, CDR2 FQGNSA. The V and J ends lost 3 bases and 0 bases, in that order; junction bases with no gene match: 5. The CDR3 spells CASSFRTSGGPSYEQYF. CDR3 nucleotide sequence: TGTGCCAGCAGCTTCAGGACTAGCGGGGGCCCCTCCTACGAGCAGTACTTC.

This chain joins TRBV3-1 (or the pseudogene TRBV3-2) and TRBJ1-4; TRBD1 matches 7 bases. After removal of 0 bases from V and 2 bases from J, the junction contained 9 bases not matched to a gene. The CDR3 is 18 amino acids. Germline V lookup: CDR1 LGHDT, CDR2 YNNKEL (reference sequence). In DNA form, the CDR3 reads TGTGCCAGCAGCCAAGACAGGGGGAAGAGGTTGACTAATGAAAAACTGTTTTTT. This encodes CASSQDRGKRLTNEKLFF.

The CDR3 region is CASSVTTGWGNQPQHF. The CDR3, as DNA: TGTGCCAGTAGTGTGACGACAGGGTGGGGAAATCAGCCCCAGCATTTT. This sequence joins TRBV19 and TRBJ1-5; 7 bases fit TRBD1. This CDR3 contains 16 residues. Looked up from germline, CDR1 is LNHDA and CDR2 is SQIVND (reference sequence). Losses at the gene ends were 5 bases for V and 4 bases for J; bases not matched to a gene: 11.

The chain is built from TRBV7-2 and TRBJ2-5; 7 nucleotides line up with TRBD1. Per germline, CDR1 SGHTA and CDR2 FQGNSA. The V segment lost 5 bases and the J segment 3 bases; nucleotides outside the gene matches: 3. The CDR3 runs 13 residues. CDR3 coding DNA: TGTGCCAGCAGCAGGGGGCGCGAAGAGACCCAGTACTTC. Encoded protein: CASSRGREETQYF.

Only one count was recorded for this clone. This chain links TRBV10-3 with TRBJ1-2; 9 bases align to TRBD1. The CDR3 runs to 16 residues. V lost 4 bases, J lost 6 bases, and 12 bases stayed unmatched. Germline assignment: CDR1 ENHRY and CDR2 SYGVKD. The CDR3 DNA reads TGTGCCATCAGTGCGCAAGGGACAGGGATCAGGGATGGCTACACCTTC. This translates into CAISAQGTGIRDGYTF.

The V call is TRBV5-1, the J call TRBJ1-6, with 7 bases that match TRBD1. Germline CDR1 and CDR2: SGHRS and YFSETQ. This CDR3 spans 15 amino acids. Trimming removed 5 bases from V and 4 bases from J; junction bases left unmatched: 6. In nucleotides, the CDR3 is TGCGCCAGCAGGAGACAGGGCGAGTATAATTCACCCCTCCACTTT. This translates into CASRRQGEYNSPLHF.

The chain carries TRBV30 and TRBJ1-2; possible D gene TRBD1, 5 bases. The CDR3 length is 11 residues. Germline values: CDR1 GTSNPN, CDR2 SVGIG (reference sequence). V was shortened by 6 bases and J by 4 bases, with 9 bases between the two germline ends. CDR3 nucleotide sequence: TGTGCCTGCGCGGGACTCTATGGCTACACCTTC. Protein: CACAGLYGYTF.

The chain links TRBV10-1 to TRBJ2-3; possible D gene TRBD2, 5 bases. The V and J ends lost 0 bases and 5 bases respectively, with 12 bases between them. The CDR3 loop spans 15 amino acids. Germline V gene data show CDR1 as WNHNN and CDR2 as SYGVQD (reference sequence). CDR3 sequence reads: CASSESSALRDTQYF. DNA for the CDR3: TGCGCCAGCAGTGAGTCTAGCGCGCTACGAGATACGCAGTATTTT.

This rearrangement joins TRBV18 to TRBJ1-1; 8 bases are a match to TRBD1. V was pared by 4 bases and J by 11 bases, with 15 bases of the junction left unmatched. The CDR3 has 15 residues. Per germline, CDR1 KGHSH and CDR2 LQKENI. The CDR3 DNA follows: TGTGCCAGCTCACTTGGACAGGGTGTTGGTCCGGGGGCTTTCTTT. This sequence encodes CASSLGQGVGPGAFF.

The J gene is TRBJ2-3, the V gene TRBV5-4, with a possible D match to TRBD2 (6 bases). Between the trimmed V and J ends, which lost 1 base and 5 bases, there was a span of 14 bases. From germline, CDR1 is SGHNT and CDR2 YYREEE (reference sequence). The CDR3 totals 15 residues. The CDR3 sequence: CASSLRLESKDTQYF. The CDR3 coding sequence is TGTGCCAGCAGCTTGAGACTAGAGTCGAAAGATACGCAGTATTTT.

This sequence joins TRBV5-6 and TRBJ1-2; D remains ambiguous. With 3 bases removed from V and 5 bases from J, the gap between germline ends came to 17 bases. The CDR3 runs 15 residues. CDR1 is SGHDT, CDR2 YYEEEE, per germline. CDR3 protein: CASSSGRWADYGYTF. For the CDR3, the DNA is TGTGCCAGCAGCTCAGGAAGATGGGCTGATTATGGCTACACCTTC.

This clone has only a few counts. As DNA, the CDR3 is TGCGCCAGCAGCTTTCTACTCGCAGGGGCAGAGGGCTACACCTTC. Amino acid sequence: CASSFLLAGAEGYTF. This chain joins TRBV5-1 and TRBJ1-2, with a weak D call TRBD1 (6 bases). In germline, CDR1 is SGHRS, CDR2 YFSETQ. Between the trimmed V and J ends, which lost 2 bases and 8 bases, there was a span of 19 bases. The CDR3 consists of 15 residues. The variable domain in full, with the rest retrieved from reference TRBV5-1 and TRBJ1-2, is KAGVTQTPRYLIKTRGQQVTLSCSPISGHRSVSWYQQTPGQGLQFLFEYFSETQRNKGNFPGRFSGRQFSNSRSEMNVSTLELGDSALYLCASSFLLAGAEGYTFGSGTRLTVV.

The V gene is TRBV9, the J gene TRBJ2-3; D may be TRBD2 (6 bases). Per the germline V gene, CDR1 is SGDLS and CDR2 is YYNGEE. V was trimmed by 0 bases and J by 4 bases, leaving 12 bases between them. The CDR3 runs to 15 residues. The CDR3, as DNA: TGTGCCAGCAGCGTAGGGGCGGGGTCTGCAGATACGCAGTATTTT. It encodes CASSVGAGSADTQYF.

There are a few counts of this clone. The chain recombines TRBV9 with TRBJ2-3, with 13 bases lining up with TRBD2. The CDR3 consists of 17 residues. Germline CDR1 is SGDLS and CDR2 is YYNGEE. V dropped 3 bases and J dropped 3; count of bases not matched to a gene: 7. The CDR3 reads CASSERTSGGGTDTQYF. CDR3 sequence (DNA): TGTGCCAGCAGCGAGAGGACTAGCGGGGGTGGGACAGATACGCAGTATTTT.

The chain is built from TRBV10-3 and TRBJ2-7; 7 nucleotides agree with TRBD1. Germline trimming cut 2 bases from V and 2 bases from J; bases unmatched to any gene: 3. The CDR3 is 14 amino acids. Germline CDR1 and CDR2: ENHRY and SYGVKD. The CDR3 nucleotides read TGTGCCATCAGTGAGATCACAGGGGCCTACGAGCAGTACTTC. Protein: CAISEITGAYEQYF.